The 26 T cell receptor beta chains below come from one sample, sequenced in a study of cytomegalovirus exposure and HLA in healthy donors. This PCR relied on a set of 60 Vbeta primers and 13 Jbeta primers. The data were produced by immunoSEQ multiplex PCR, yet TCRdb's version contains in-frame clones alone and is incomplete. The data contain 84,000 or so clones, around 77% of them singletons. The sequenced sample was PBMCs. The receptor set was obtained from a man aged 45-65 years in good health and CMV-seronegative.

The gene calls are TRBV14 and TRBJ1-6, with D unclear. The ends were cut back, 0 bases at V and 6 bases at J, with 12 bases in the middle. The germline gives CDR1 SGHDN, CDR2 FVKESK. This CDR3 has 16 amino acids. The CDR3 nucleotides read TGTGCCAGCAGCCAAGAGGAGGGAAGGGCTAATTCACCCCTCCACTTT. This encodes CASSQEEGRANSPLHF.

This clone was seen more than once but under ten times. Here the CDR3 DNA reads TGTGCCAGCAGTGCGGACAGGGCCTTAAACATTCAGTACTTC. Translated: CASSADRALNIQYF. The genes are TRBV2 and TRBJ2-4, with 8 bases aligning to TRBD1. The J segment lost 6 bases and the V segment lost 4 bases, leaving 5 bases of the junction unmatched. Germline loops: CDR1 SNHLY, CDR2 FYNNEI. The CDR3 sequence is 14 residues long.

CDR3 nucleotides: TGTGCCAGTAGTAAATATCCGGGACAGAGGGCGAACACTGAAGCTTTCTTT. It is translated as CASSKYPGQRANTEAFF. The chain is built from TRBV19 and TRBJ1-1, with TRBD1 matching 7 bases. This CDR3 has 17 residues. V shed 4 bases, J shed 1 base, and the junction held 12 bases outside the gene matches. Germline-derived CDR1 and CDR2 are LNHDA and SQIVND (reference sequence).

This clone was seen a handful of times. This chain links TRBV5-5 with TRBJ2-3; D is uncertain. Germline CDR1 reads SGHKS; CDR2 reads YYEKEE (reference sequence). The CDR3 spans 14 residues. V was trimmed by 4 bases and J by 3 bases, leaving 12 bases between them. The DNA of the CDR3 is TGTGCCAGCAGCCCCGACTTGTATACAGATACGCAGTATTTT. Translating gives CASSPDLYTDTQYF.

The chain employs TRBV7-2 and TRBJ2-7, with 7 bases that match TRBD1. The CDR3 contains 15 residues. In germline, CDR1 is SGHTA, CDR2 FQGNSA. V gave up 5 bases and J gave up 1 base; unmatched junction bases: 8. CDR3 protein: CASSQTTGSSYEQYF. As DNA, the CDR3 is TGTGCCAGCAGCCAAACGACAGGGAGTTCCTACGAGCAGTACTTC.

The V call is TRBV18, the J call TRBJ2-5; TRBD1 matches at 10 bases. Per the germline V gene, CDR1 is KGHSH and CDR2 is LQKENI. The CDR3 runs 17 residues. V gave up 6 bases and J gave up 5 bases; unmatched junction bases: 15. Here the CDR3 reads CASSEHVQRTGGETQYF. DNA of the CDR3: TGTGCCAGCTCCGAACATGTACAACGGACAGGGGGGGAGACCCAGTACTTC.

This clone occurred once. The V and J genes are TRBV7-2 and TRBJ1-1; D is unclear. V was pared by 6 bases and J by 4 bases, with 15 bases between. The CDR3 has 14 amino acids. Germline V CDR1 and CDR2: SGHTA, FQGNSA. CDR3 nucleotide sequence: TGTGCCAGCAGACGGGGTAGGGCGGTCACTGAAGCTTTCTTT. This codes for CASRRGRAVTEAFF.

The chain carries TRBV5-1 and TRBJ2-7; TRBD2 matches at 10 bases. J gave up 7 bases and V 0 bases, and 1 base lay outside the gene matches. The CDR3 loop spans 13 amino acids. Germline V gene sequence: CDR1 SGHRS, CDR2 YFSETQ. The CDR3, as DNA: TGCGCCAGCAGCTTGGCTAGCGGGGGAGAGCAGTACTTC. This sequence encodes CASSLASGGEQYF.

The rearrangement links TRBV4-2 to TRBJ2-1; TRBD2 agrees at 12 bases. The CDR3 is 18 amino acids. After removal of 0 bases from V and 4 bases from J, the junction contained 7 bases not matched to a gene. The V gene's germline CDR1 is LGHNA and CDR2 YNFKEQ. The CDR3 coding sequence is TGTGCCAGCAGCCAAGATTTCACTAGCGGGGGGTCTTACAATGAGCAGTTCTTC. Translated: CASSQDFTSGGSYNEQFF.

The chain is built from TRBV28 and TRBJ2-7, with a weak D call TRBD2 (5 bases). Germline values: CDR1 MDHEN, CDR2 SYDVKM. V lost 6 bases, J lost 0 bases, and 12 bases lay in between. The CDR3 is 14 amino acids. The CDR3 DNA follows: TGTGCCAGCAGGGGGAAGCGGAGCTCCTACGAGCAGTACTTC. This sequence encodes CASRGKRSSYEQYF.

This chain links TRBV4-2 with TRBJ2-2, with 10 bases fitting TRBD2. Germline-derived CDR1 and CDR2 are LGHNA and YNFKEQ. The CDR3 consists of 17 residues. V shed 0 bases and J 1 base; nucleotides not matched to a gene: 2. CDR3 sequence (DNA): TGTGCCAGCAGCCAAGACCCTAGCGGGGGGAACACCGGGGAGCTGTTTTTT. It yields the protein CASSQDPSGGNTGELFF.

This clone appeared a few times. The chain links TRBV7-9 to TRBJ2-5, with 9 nucleotides matching TRBD2. Losses at the gene ends were 5 bases for V and 5 bases for J; bases not matched to a gene: 12. This CDR3 spans 16 amino acids. CDR1 is SEHNR, CDR2 FQNEAQ, per germline (reference sequence). The CDR3 region has the DNA TGTGCCAGCAGCGCTCATCATGGGACTAGCCGGGAGACCCAGTACTTC. Amino acids: CASSAHHGTSRETQYF.

V is TRBV14 and J is TRBJ2-7; the D is unclear. This CDR3 spans 13 amino acids. With 1 base removed from V and 2 bases from J, the gap between germline ends came to 6 bases. Germline CDR1 is SGHDN and CDR2 is FVKESK. The CDR3 is CASSQVGTYEQYF. CDR3 in DNA: TGTGCCAGCAGCCAAGTGGGCACCTACGAGCAGTACTTC.

The rearrangement joins TRBV5-6 to TRBJ1-3, with D perhaps matching TRBD1 (6 bases). V gave up 4 bases and J gave up 0 bases, with 11 bases separating them. This CDR3 is 15 amino acids long. The germline V gene encodes CDR1 SGHDT and CDR2 YYEEEE. CDR3 in amino acids: CASSRIQGSGNTIYF. CDR3 in DNA: TGTGCCAGCAGCCGGATACAGGGCTCTGGAAACACCATATATTTT.

V and J are TRBV19 and TRBJ1-1; weak D call: TRBD1 (5 bases). V lost 4 bases to trimming and J lost 1 base, with 10 bases between them. The CDR3 loop spans 14 amino acids. CDR1 LNHDA and CDR2 SQIVND come from the germline V gene (reference sequence). CDR3 sequence reads: CASSNRQSNTEAFF. The CDR3 nucleotides read TGTGCCAGTAGTAATCGACAGTCGAACACTGAAGCTTTCTTT.

This chain joins TRBV6-5 and TRBJ2-1, with TRBD2 matching over 9 bases. CDR1 and CDR2 (germline): MNHEY, SVGAGI. This CDR3 contains 15 residues. With 2 bases clipped from V and 9 bases from J, the junction kept 8 bases outside the gene matches. In nucleotides, the CDR3 is TGTGCCAGCAGTTACCGCGGGGGGGCAATTAGTGAGCAGTTCTTC. It translates to CASSYRGGAISEQFF.

This clone appeared a single time. The rearrangement joins TRBV7-8 to TRBJ2-4, with 8 bases identical to TRBD1. Trimming cost V 5 bases and J 0 bases; bases outside gene matches: 12. This CDR3 comprises 18 residues. From germline, CDR1 is SGHVS and CDR2 FQNEAQ. The CDR3 sequence is CASSPRDRTSLAKNIQYF. The CDR3 DNA follows: TGTGCCAGCAGCCCCCGGGACAGGACCTCACTAGCCAAAAACATTCAGTACTTC.

CDR3 sequence reads: CASSPHRESNQPQHF. The CDR3 nucleotides read TGTGCCAGCAGCCCGCACCGGGAAAGCAATCAGCCCCAGCATTTT. V gene TRBV4-2 combines with J gene TRBJ1-5; D ambiguous. CDR3 length: 15 amino acids. CDR1 is LGHNA and CDR2 is YNFKEQ in the germline V gene. Deletions cut 4 bases from V and 1 base from J, with 11 bases between.

The chain recombines TRBV6-6 with TRBJ2-5, with 14 bases identical to TRBD2. CDR1 is MNHNY and CDR2 is SVGAGI in the germline V gene (reference sequence). With 6 bases clipped from V and 5 bases from J, the junction kept 5 bases outside the gene matches. The CDR3 consists of 15 residues. The CDR3 DNA reads as TGTGCCAGCAGCTACGGACTAGCGGGGGGTGAGACCCAGTACTTC. This encodes CASSYGLAGGETQYF.

V and J are TRBV6-1 and TRBJ2-3; the D gene is possibly TRBD1 (6 bases). CDR1 MNHNS and CDR2 SASEGT come from the germline V gene. V dropped 6 bases and J dropped 5 bases, with 18 bases sitting between them. The CDR3 is made up of 15 amino acids. The CDR3 sequence: CASSPTGTLGDTQYF. CDR3 DNA: TGTGCCAGCAGCCCAACAGGGACGTTGGGAGATACGCAGTATTTT.

This clone was seen a handful of times. The rearrangement links TRBV6-5 to TRBJ1-1, with D maybe TRBD1 (5 bases). CDR3 size: 13 residues. Trimming pared 6 bases from V and 4 bases from J, leaving 12 bases between. Germline V gene lookup returns CDR1 MNHEY and CDR2 SVGAGI. For the CDR3, the DNA is TGTGCCAGCAGCCAGGGATCCTTCACTGAAGCTTTCTTT. Its translation: CASSQGSFTEAFF.

Notes on this clone: Other DNA sequences in the sample encode the same CDR3. The rearrangement links TRBV7-9 to TRBJ2-2, with D possibly TRBD2 on 5 matching bases. The CDR3 covers 14 residues. V was trimmed by 3 bases and J by 7 bases, leaving 12 bases between them. From germline, CDR1 is SEHNR and CDR2 FQNEAQ (reference sequence). The CDR3 sequence: CASSFEGGRGELFF. CDR3 bases: TGTGCCAGCAGCTTCGAGGGCGGGCGCGGGGAGCTGTTTTTT.

The CDR3 coding sequence is TGTGCCAGCAGCTACAGCCCGAGACACTACGAGCAGTACTTC. This translates into CASSYSPRHYEQYF. The chain uses TRBV7-9 and TRBJ2-7; no clear D. The CDR3 runs to 14 residues. Germline lookup yields CDR1 SEHNR and CDR2 FQNEAQ (reference sequence). V shed 4 bases and J shed 3 bases, with 13 bases lying between them.

The chain uses TRBV11-3 and TRBJ2-4; 11 nucleotides agree with TRBD2. Germline V gives CDR1 SGHNT, CDR2 YENEEA. The CDR3 covers 17 residues. V was clipped by 5 bases and J by 2 bases; unmatched bases: 8. DNA for the CDR3: TGTGCCAGCAGCCCTACTAGCGGGGGCCCCTCCAAAAACATTCAGTACTTC. Translated, it gives CASSPTSGGPSKNIQYF.

V usage is TRBV5-1 and J usage is TRBJ1-4; D is ambiguous. V was trimmed by 0 bases and J by 7 bases, leaving 10 bases between them. Germline values: CDR1 SGHRS, CDR2 YFSETQ. The CDR3 is 14 amino acids. The CDR3 loop reads CASSLERVGEKLFF. CDR3 sequence (DNA): TGCGCCAGCAGCTTGGAGAGGGTGGGTGAAAAACTGTTTTTT. Complete variable domain (other parts from reference TRBV5-1 and TRBJ1-4): KAGVTQTPRYLIKTRGQQVTLSCSPISGHRSVSWYQQTPGQGLQFLFEYFSETQRNKGNFPGRFSGRQFSNSRSEMNVSTLELGDSALYLCASSLERVGEKLFFGSGTQLSVL.

The V gene is TRBV27, the J gene TRBJ2-7; 11 bases agree with TRBD2. Germline lookup yields CDR1 MNHEY and CDR2 SMNVEV (reference sequence). The CDR3 length is 16 residues. V dropped 7 bases and J dropped 2; count of bases not matched to a gene: 10. CDR3 residues: CASTLELAGVTYEQYF. CDR3 DNA: TGTGCCAGCACCCTGGAACTAGCGGGGGTCACCTACGAGCAGTACTTC.